This record looks at one T cell receptor (beta chain) sequence and its context. Its antigen is still unknown. Noted time point: blood from clinic visit 5 months post-surgery; TSC patient then seizure free. The sequenced cases were selected for having the highest brain T cell transcript signatures. Pre-surgery treatment included at least one anti-epileptic drug. The sample belongs to a study of brain T cells in children with intractable seizures. The protocol was immunoSEQ multiplex PCR, while the TCRdb copy is restricted to in-frame clones and leaves out a portion. Among about 340,000 clones listed, 85% to 95% were seen once. From germline, CDR1 is SNHLY and CDR2 FYNNEI. Trimming shortened V by 4 bases and J by 5 bases, and 6 bases separated the two germline ends. This CDR3 has 11 residues. Findings of the study overall: HCMV serostatus was not known, and viral specificity came from CDR3 similarity only. Pre-surgery blood may have been undersampled, hiding some clones.

The TCR comes from a boy younger than two with tuberous sclerosis and intractable seizures. The specimen was peripheral blood, collected about 5 months after surgery. V is TRBV2 and J is TRBJ2-7; the D is unclear. CDR3 loop: CASSADNEQYF. CDR3 bases: TGTGCCAGCAGTGCCGACAACGAGCAGTACTTC.